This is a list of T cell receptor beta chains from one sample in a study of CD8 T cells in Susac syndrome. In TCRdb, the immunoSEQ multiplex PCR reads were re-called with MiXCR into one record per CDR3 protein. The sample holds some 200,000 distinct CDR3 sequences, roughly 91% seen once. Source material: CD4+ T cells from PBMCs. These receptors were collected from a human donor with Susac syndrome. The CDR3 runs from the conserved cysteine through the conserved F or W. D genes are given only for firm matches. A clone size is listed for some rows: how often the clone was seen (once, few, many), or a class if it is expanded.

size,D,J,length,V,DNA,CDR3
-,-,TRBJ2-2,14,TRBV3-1,TGTGCCAGCAGCCAAGCTCCGGACACCGGGGAGCTGTTTTTT,CASSQAPDTGELFF
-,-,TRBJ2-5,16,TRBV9,TGTGCCAGCAGCCCCTTTACTCAGACAGGTCAAGAGACCCAGTACTTC,CASSPFTQTGQETQYF
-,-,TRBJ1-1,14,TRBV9,TGTGCCAGCAGCGTAGACTATCGGAACACTGAAGCTTTCTTT,CASSVDYRNTEAFF
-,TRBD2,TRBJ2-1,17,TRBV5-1,TGCGCCAGCAACGCAGCGGGGACTAGCGGGGGTTACAATGAGCAGTTCTTC,CASNAAGTSGGYNEQFF
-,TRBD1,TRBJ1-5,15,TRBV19,TGTGCCAGTAGTATGATACCGGGACAGGAACAGCCCCAGCATTTT,CASSMIPGQEQPQHF
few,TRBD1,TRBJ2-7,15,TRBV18,TGTGCCAGCTCACCGACAGGGACCCTCTCCTACGAGCAGTACTTC,CASSPTGTLSYEQYF
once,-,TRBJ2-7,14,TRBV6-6,TGTGCCAGCAGTTACCCGGACACCTCCTACGAGCAGTACTTC,CASSYPDTSYEQYF
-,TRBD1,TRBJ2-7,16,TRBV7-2,TGTGCCAGCAGCTTCAGCGGGACAGGGACATACCACGAGCAGTACTTC,CASSFSGTGTYHEQYF
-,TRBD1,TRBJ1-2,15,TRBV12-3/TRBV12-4,TGTGCCAGCAGCCCAGACAGGGGATTCGGCTATGGCTACACCTTC,CASSPDRGFGYGYTF
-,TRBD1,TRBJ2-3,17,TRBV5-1,TGCGCCAGCAGCCCGACAACAGGGGCAAGGGACACAGATACGCAGTATTTT,CASSPTTGARDTDTQYF
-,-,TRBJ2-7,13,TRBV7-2,TGTGCCAGCAGCTTATTCGGTTACTCCGAGCAGTACTTC,CASSLFGYSEQYF
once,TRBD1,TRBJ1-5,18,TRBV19,TGTGCCAGTAGTATGGTCAGGGGGCAGGGATATAGCAATCAGCCCCAGCATTTT,CASSMVRGQGYSNQPQHF
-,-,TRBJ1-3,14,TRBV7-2,TGTGCCAGCAGCTTTACGACTGGAGGGAACACCATATATTTT,CASSFTTGGNTIYF
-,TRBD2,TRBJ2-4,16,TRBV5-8,TGTGCCAGCAGCAGCGGGGGCTCGTTAGCCAAAAACATTCAGTACTTC,CASSSGGSLAKNIQYF
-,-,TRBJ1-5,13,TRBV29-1,TGCAGCGTTGTATCGGATTGGGGTCAGCCCCAGCATTTT,CSVVSDWGQPQHF
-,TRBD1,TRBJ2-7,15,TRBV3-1,TGTGCCAGCAGCCAACACTGGGACAGGGGCTACGAGCAGTACTTC,CASSQHWDRGYEQYF
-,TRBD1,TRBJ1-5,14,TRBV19,TGTGCCAGTAGTTCTTTCCAGGGGGATCAGCCCCAGCATTTT,CASSSFQGDQPQHF
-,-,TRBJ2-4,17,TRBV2,TGTGCCAGCAAACCGAGAATTAGCCAGTTTGCCAAAAACATTCAGTACTTC,CASKPRISQFAKNIQYF
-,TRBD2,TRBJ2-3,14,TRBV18,TGTGCCAGCCCAGCGGGGACTAGCACAGATACGCAGTATTTT,CASPAGTSTDTQYF
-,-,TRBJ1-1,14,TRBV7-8,TGTGCCAGCAGCTTAGCTAGCCGTGGCACTGAAGCTTTCTTT,CASSLASRGTEAFF
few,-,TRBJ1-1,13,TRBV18,TGTGCCAGCTCACCGGGGGGGAACACTGAAGCTTTCTTT,CASSPGGNTEAFF
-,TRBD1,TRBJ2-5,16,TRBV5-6,TGTGCCAGCAGCCAGTTCGGGACAGGGGGCGGGGAGACCCAGTACTTC,CASSQFGTGGGETQYF